One and the same sample provided the 18 T cell receptor beta chains below, sequenced in a study of cytomegalovirus exposure and HLA in healthy donors. This table comes from immunoSEQ multiplex PCR, and its TCRdb copy is limited to in-frame clones, with some not included. The sample records about 260,000 clones, 90% being singletons. Sample: PBMCs. These receptors came from a woman aged 25 to 39 in good health and CMV-seronegative.

The CDR3 is CASSSQTGYEKLFF. DNA of the CDR3: TGTGCCAGCAGTTCCCAGACAGGGTATGAAAAACTGTTTTTT. The chain links TRBV2 to TRBJ1-4, with 7 positions matching TRBD1. Germline-derived CDR1 and CDR2 are SNHLY and FYNNEI. CDR3 length equals 14 residues. V shed 5 bases and J 6 bases; nucleotides not matched to a gene: 6.

The rearrangement uses TRBV28 and TRBJ1-1; D unclear. Germline assignment: CDR1 MDHEN and CDR2 SYDVKM. Trimming removed 3 bases from V and 2 bases from J, with 13 bases in between. The CDR3 covers 15 residues. In DNA form, the CDR3 reads TGTGCCAGCAGTTTTGTTCTGACGGTTAACACTGAAGCTTTCTTT. This encodes CASSFVLTVNTEAFF.

This chain connects TRBV30 to TRBJ1-4; TRBD1 aligns across 7 bases. This CDR3 is 14 amino acids long. J lost 5 bases, V lost 0 bases, and 3 bases had no gene match. In germline, CDR1 is GTSNPN, CDR2 SVGIG (reference sequence). The CDR3 bases are TGTGCCTGGAGTGTAACGGACAGGAATGAAAAACTGTTTTTT. As protein: CAWSVTDRNEKLFF. The full variable domain, its missing parts supplied by reference TRBV30 and TRBJ1-4, is SQTIHQWPATLVQPVGSPLSLECTVEGTSNPNLYWYRQAAGRGLQLLFYSVGIGQISSEVPQNLSASRPQDRQFILSSKKLLLSDSGFYLCAWSVTDRNEKLFFGSGTQLSVL.

This sequence joins TRBV28 and TRBJ1-2; D gene uncertain. Trimming stripped 6 bases from V and 4 bases from J, with 12 bases between. Germline V gene sequence: CDR1 MDHEN, CDR2 SYDVKM. This CDR3 comprises 13 residues. The DNA of the CDR3 is TGTGCCAGCAGCGCGAGAGTGGGCTATGGCTACACCTTC. Translation gives CASSARVGYGYTF.

In its sample, this clone was seen once. The chain recombines TRBV18 with TRBJ2-3, with 10 bases lining up with TRBD2. With 2 bases clipped from V and 4 bases from J, the junction kept 6 bases outside the gene matches. The CDR3 runs to 16 residues. Germline loops: CDR1 KGHSH, CDR2 LQKENI. CDR3 DNA sequence: TGTGCCAGCTCACCATTCCCTAGCGGGAGCGCAGATACGCAGTATTTT. It yields the protein CASSPFPSGSADTQYF.

V gene TRBV27 combines with J gene TRBJ2-5, with D perhaps TRBD1 (5 bases). The CDR3 spans 14 residues. With 5 bases removed from V and 5 bases from J, the gap between germline ends came to 15 bases. From germline, CDR1 is MNHEY and CDR2 SMNVEV (reference sequence). In nucleotides, the CDR3 is TGTGCCAGCAGTCCAAGTTGGGGCCGGGAGACCCAGTACTTC. As protein: CASSPSWGRETQYF.

This clone occurred a few times. This chain joins TRBV30 and TRBJ1-2, with TRBD1 matching 7 bases. V was clipped by 0 bases and J by 4 bases; unmatched bases: 2. Germline V lookup: CDR1 GTSNPN, CDR2 SVGIG (reference sequence). This CDR3 contains 13 residues. CDR3 sequence reads: CAWSVGTVYGYTF. The CDR3 region has the DNA TGTGCCTGGAGTGTAGGGACAGTCTATGGCTACACCTTC.

The chain is built from TRBV6-5 and TRBJ2-1, with TRBD2 identical over 10 bases. After removal of 2 bases from V and 2 bases from J, the junction contained 0 bases not matched to a gene. Germline CDR1 and CDR2: MNHEY and SVGAGI. The CDR3 has 15 amino acids. The CDR3 coding sequence is TGTGCCAGCAGTTACAGCGGGAGGGCCTACAATGAGCAGTTCTTC. It specifies CASSYSGRAYNEQFF.

The chain combines TRBV2 with TRBJ2-3; D tentatively reads TRBD1 or TRBD2 (5 bases each). The germline gives CDR1 SNHLY, CDR2 FYNNEI. The CDR3 totals 16 residues. Deletions cut 8 bases from V and 3 bases from J, with 21 bases between. In nucleotides, the CDR3 is TGTGCCAGCGGGACGAGGCGGCACCTAGGAACAGATACGCAGTATTTT. Translating gives CASGTRRHLGTDTQYF.

The chain has TRBV2 and TRBJ2-7, with 7 nucleotides matching TRBD1. Unmatched junction bases numbered 10, after V lost 6 bases and J lost 5 bases. The CDR3 extends over 14 amino acids. CDR1 and CDR2 from the germline V gene are SNHLY and FYNNEI. The CDR3 DNA is TGTGCCAGCAGAGGCAGGACAGGTCTCCACGAGCAGTACTTC. It translates to CASRGRTGLHEQYF.

The V and J genes are TRBV27 and TRBJ2-7, with D perhaps TRBD1 (6 bases). CDR1 is MNHEY, CDR2 SMNVEV, per germline (reference sequence). This CDR3 comprises 15 residues. The V and J ends lost 3 bases and 0 bases respectively, with 12 bases between them. In DNA, the CDR3 is TGTGCCAGCAGTTTTCAGGGGCCCTCCTCCTACGAGCAGTACTTC. This encodes CASSFQGPSSYEQYF.

The rearrangement links TRBV27 to TRBJ2-2; 12 nucleotides line up with TRBD2. The V gene's germline CDR1 is MNHEY and CDR2 SMNVEV (reference sequence). This CDR3 has 20 amino acids. V lost 2 bases to trimming and J lost 0 bases; unmatched junction nucleotides: 10. The CDR3: CASSLPRLAGARANTGELFF. The CDR3 DNA is TGTGCCAGCAGTTTACCCCGACTAGCGGGAGCGCGCGCGAACACCGGGGAGCTGTTTTTT.

The rearrangement joins TRBV18 to TRBJ2-2, with D unresolved. Germline V gives CDR1 KGHSH, CDR2 LQKENI. The CDR3 contains 14 residues. The ends were cut back, 6 bases at V and 6 bases at J, with 14 bases in the middle. This CDR3 reads CASSNLPQAGELFF. The CDR3 nucleotides are TGTGCCAGCTCGAACCTCCCTCAAGCCGGGGAGCTGTTTTTT.

The chain uses TRBV2 and TRBJ2-7, with 9 bases fitting TRBD1. Germline CDR1 is SNHLY and CDR2 is FYNNEI. J lost 6 bases, V lost 6 bases, and 3 bases had no gene match. This CDR3 region has 12 residues. For the CDR3, the DNA is TGTGCCAGCAGGGAGGACAGGGGCGAGCAGTACTTC. Encoded protein: CASREDRGEQYF.

The chain is built from TRBV9 and TRBJ2-5; TRBD2 aligns across 7 bases. The germline V gene encodes CDR1 SGDLS and CDR2 YYNGEE. V lost 6 bases, J lost 5 bases, and 13 bases stayed unmatched. The CDR3 is 15 residues long. The CDR3 DNA reads TGTGCCAGCACCATTGATGCGGGAGTCGGCGAGACCCAGTACTTC. Encoded protein: CASTIDAGVGETQYF.

J is TRBJ2-1 and V is TRBV27, with 8 bases that match TRBD2. This CDR3 spans 17 amino acids. Germline trimming cut 4 bases from V and 0 bases from J; bases unmatched to any gene: 8. Germline CDR1 and CDR2: MNHEY and SMNVEV (reference sequence). The CDR3 reads CASSYGAGVSSYNEQFF. Here the CDR3 DNA reads TGTGCCAGCAGTTATGGAGCGGGAGTGAGCTCCTACAATGAGCAGTTCTTC.

The rearrangement links TRBV5-4 to TRBJ2-1; 10 nucleotides match TRBD2. Germline assignment: CDR1 SGHNT and CDR2 YYREEE (reference sequence). V lost 4 bases and J lost 5; bases outside the gene matches: 9. The CDR3 has 16 residues. CDR3: CASSPESGRVNNEQFF. CDR3 nucleotide sequence: TGTGCCAGCAGCCCTGAGAGCGGGAGGGTCAACAATGAGCAGTTCTTC.

This chain joins TRBV28 and TRBJ2-5, with D possibly TRBD1 on 6 matching bases. The CDR3 contains 13 residues. Germline V gives CDR1 MDHEN, CDR2 SYDVKM. The V and J ends lost 8 bases and 0 bases respectively, with 10 bases between them. DNA of the CDR3: TGTGCCAGCTTACGGACAGACCAAGAGACCCAGTACTTC. Its protein product is CASLRTDQETQYF.